The T cell receptor beta chain under discussion was sequenced for a study of T cell repertoires in cytomegalovirus infection (dated by TCRdb to the late 2010s). For context, the study as a whole: Peptide stimulations targeted recently identified HLA-C-restricted CMV epitopes, whose presentation resists viral immunomodulation, together with well-studied HLA-B-restricted epitopes. The HLA type of each donor mattered for the analysis, because public TCR beta signatures pointed to carriage of CMV infection along with the matching HLA type.

V and J are truncated by 7 bases and 3 bases respectively, leaving an intervening sequence of 12 bases. The CDR3 holds 12 amino acids from the cysteine to the phenylalanine. The DNA shown is the 36-base CDR3, in frame from base 1. CDR1 and CDR2 (DFQATT, SNEGSKA) derive from the germline V gene (reference sequence). Sequencing was carried out with an Illumina HiSeq 1500. TCRdb reworked the public reads: Q25 trimming with fastp, MiXCR clone assembly, productive beta chains retained. Rows are combined by CDR3 protein, so each entry shows the most common genes and DNA. The sample table holds about 740,000 distinct CDR3 sequences, of which roughly 33% were seen once. The top ten clones comprise approximately 18% of the sample. Read against the paper, the sample's treatment or condition label means: in vitro stimulation with specific CMV peptide epitopes to enrich CMV-specific T cells. Results and caveats for the whole study, not just this receptor: The ex vivo response was dominated by HLA-C-restricted CMV-specific TCR beta clonotypes, which also provided the single most frequent clonotype in two of eight donors. Carriers of CMV infection plus the relevant HLA type were discriminated by the cumulative frequency of public TCR beta family members in the study cohort and in an independent roughly 370-donor cohort.

Comment on this clonotype: Its recognized antigen is unknown. No clone much larger than this one lies a single base away; base qualities are absent.

The sequence was obtained from a human donor in good health (CMV status not recorded). Some clones in this sample may be carry-over from other donors' samples. The sequencing here drew on cultured PBMCs, taken from culture after CMV antigen stimulation. Recombination joined TRBV20-1 with TRBJ1-1; matching of 5 bases hints at TRBD1 as the D gene. The CDR3 region: CSGMMGDTEAFF. At the DNA level, the sequence is TGCAGTGGTATGATGGGGGACACTGAAGCTTTCTTT.